These 15 T cell receptor beta chains were all obtained from the same sample, sequenced in a study of blood T cells in healthy people across ages. Primers used in a second PCR of roughly 6 to 11 cycles were a sample-barcoded 5' primer and a J-beta primer mix. TCRdb ran MiXCR on the 5' RACE reads and lists one entry per CDR3 protein. The sample yields hundreds of thousands of distinct CDR3 sequences, around 38% seen once. Input material: blood. The receptor source for this set is a man of 80 years or more in good health.

Comment on this clonotype: At one end, the junction sequence differs from germline, possibly due to a read error. The V call is TRBV5-1, the J call TRBJ2-1; 10 positions agree with TRBD1. CDR1 is SGHRS, CDR2 YFSETQ, per germline. The CDR3 is made up of 15 amino acids. CDR3 bases: TGCGCCAGCAGCCCGCCCGGGACAGGGGCAAATGGGCAGTTCTTC. This codes for CASSPPGTGANGQFF.

The chain is built from TRBV4-2 and TRBJ2-1, with D possibly being TRBD1 or TRBD2 (5 bases each). Germline-derived CDR1 and CDR2 are LGHNA and YNFKEQ. Trimming shortened V by 4 bases and J by 8 bases, and 18 bases separated the two germline ends. The CDR3 has 15 residues. The CDR3 protein is CASSPKWDPRDEQFF. CDR3 DNA sequence: TGTGCCAGCAGCCCGAAGTGGGACCCTAGGGATGAGCAGTTCTTC.

In this sample, this clonotype turned up a few times. V and J are TRBV5-1 and TRBJ2-1; D unclear. The CDR3 has 15 residues. Trimming left V 0 bases short and J 4 bases short, with 11 bases between. Germline V gene sequence: CDR1 SGHRS, CDR2 YFSETQ. In DNA form, the CDR3 reads TGCGCCAGCAGCTTGGGACAAGGATGGTACAATGAGCAGTTCTTC. Protein product: CASSLGQGWYNEQFF.

For this clonotype: Relative to the germline gene, one junction end is altered; a read error may explain this. V usage is TRBV20-1 and J usage is TRBJ1-2; D unresolved. The germline V gene has CDR1 DFQATT and CDR2 SNEGSKA (reference sequence). CDR3 size: 13 residues. The CDR3 region is CSAGEAINYGYTF. In DNA, the CDR3 is TGCAGTGCTGGAGAAGCTATTAACTATGGCTACACCTTC.

The chain recombines TRBV18 with TRBJ2-5, with D perhaps TRBD1 or TRBD2 (5 bases each). The J call may be in error: the DNA end matches TRBJ2-7 better. Per germline, CDR1 KGHSH and CDR2 LQKENI. The CDR3 covers 14 residues. This CDR3 is CASSPRGDPDEQYF. The CDR3 bases are TGTGCCAGCTCACCGAGGGGCGATCCCGACGAGCAGTACTTC.

Concerning this clonotype: A clone one base away is much larger, so this may be a read error. J is TRBJ2-1 and V is TRBV6-2 or TRBV6-3; D gene uncertain. From germline, CDR1 is MNHEY and CDR2 SVGEGT. This CDR3 is 16 amino acids long. The CDR3 reads CANSSTIKNSYNEQFF. CDR3 in DNA: TGTGCCAACAGTTCTACCATCAAGAACTCCTACAATGAGCAGTTCTTC.

The CDR3 DNA reads as TGTGCCAGCAGCCAAGATCAAGGACAGGGGCCAGATACGCAGTATTTT. Protein: CASSQDQGQGPDTQYF. The gene calls are TRBV3-1 and TRBJ2-3; 9 positions match TRBD1. The junction had 5 bases not matched to a gene; V was cut back by 0 bases and J by 4 bases. The CDR3 loop spans 16 amino acids. Germline loops: CDR1 LGHDT, CDR2 YNNKEL (reference sequence).

This clonotype appeared a few times. This chain joins TRBV18 and TRBJ2-6; the match to TRBD1 covers 7 bases. Germline V gene lookup returns CDR1 KGHSH and CDR2 LQKENI. The CDR3 has 17 residues. V lost 5 bases and J lost 0; bases outside the gene matches: 7. This chain's CDR3 is CASSAQGPRSGANVLTF. CDR3 bases: TGTGCCAGCTCAGCACAGGGGCCCCGCTCTGGGGCCAACGTCCTGACTTTC.

The sample holds a few counts of this clonotype. The chain joins TRBV20-1 to TRBJ2-1, with 7 bases fitting TRBD2. The CDR3 is 14 residues long. Germline CDR1 is DFQATT and CDR2 is SNEGSKA (reference sequence). Trimming took 6 bases from V and 0 from J; bases not matched to a gene: 5. CDR3 nucleotide sequence: TGCAGTGCCCGCGGGAGCCGCTCCTACAATGAGCAGTTCTTC. It translates to CSARGSRSYNEQFF.

The chain links TRBV18 to TRBJ1-6; possibly TRBD1 for D (6 bases). Trimming pared 3 bases from V and 7 bases from J, leaving 16 bases between. This CDR3 comprises 16 residues. Germline V gene sequence: CDR1 KGHSH, CDR2 LQKENI. CDR3 sequence reads: CASSPDRPAGNSPLHF. The CDR3 region has the DNA TGTGCCAGCTCACCGGACAGACCGGCGGGAAATTCACCCCTCCACTTT.

This clonotype was observed a few times. V gene TRBV5-1 combines with J gene TRBJ2-1; TRBD1 or TRBD2 may be the D gene (5 bases each). V was shortened by 4 bases and J by 2 bases, with 13 bases between the two germline ends. CDR1 SGHRS and CDR2 YFSETQ come from the germline V gene. The CDR3 length is 15 residues. The CDR3 nucleotides read TGCGCCAGCAGCACCTTAGGGGAGACCTACAATGAGCAGTTCTTC. Protein sequence: CASSTLGETYNEQFF.

This chain connects TRBV4-1 to TRBJ2-2; D gene unclear. The CDR3 covers 14 residues. Per germline, CDR1 MGHRA and CDR2 YSYEKL. Trimming pared 2 bases from V and 7 bases from J, leaving 11 bases between. The CDR3 DNA follows: TGCGCCAGCAGCCAATTGCGTCCACACGGGGAGCTGTTTTTT. It is translated as CASSQLRPHGELFF.

The chain joins TRBV29-1 to TRBJ1-5, with D possibly being TRBD1 (6 bases). The V gene lost 6 bases and the J gene lost 5 bases, with 14 bases spanning the gap. The CDR3 is 13 amino acids. Per germline, CDR1 SQVTM and CDR2 ANQGSEA. The CDR3 DNA follows: TGCAGCGTCTCAACAGGGCCTGATCAGCCCCAGCATTTT. This codes for CSVSTGPDQPQHF.

To note about this clonotype: Mismatch with germline at one junction end may stem from a read error. J is TRBJ2-5 and V is TRBV5-1; D is ambiguous. This CDR3 comprises 18 residues. In germline, CDR1 is SGHRS, CDR2 YFSETQ. DNA of the CDR3: TGCGCCAGCAGCTTGAGCATAAGTCGGTGGCAATTCCAAGGGACCCAGTACTTC. Amino acids: CASSLSISRWQFQGTQYF.

This chain links TRBV5-1 with TRBJ2-5; 8 bases are shared with TRBD1. The closer fit of TRBJ2-7 to the DNA end suggests the J call may be wrong. Germline loops: CDR1 SGHRS, CDR2 YFSETQ. CDR3 length equals 15 residues. CDR3 coding DNA: TGCGCCAGCAGCCCACGTACGACAGGGGCCTACGAGCAGTACTTC. As protein: CASSPRTTGAYEQYF.